The 8 T cell receptor beta chains below come from one sample, sequenced in a study of early T cells in non-severe SARS-CoV-2 infection. From the 5' RACE reads, TCRdb called clonotypes with MiXCR, one entry per CDR3 protein. The sample holds roughly 30,000 distinct CDR3 sequences, 4.5% seen once. Input material: whole blood. These TCRs come from an adult who was a healthcare worker with PCR-confirmed SARS-CoV-2 infection or an uninfected control (not recorded which).

Regarding this clonotype: A much larger clone is a single base away; this may be a read error. The chain has TRBV5-1 and TRBJ2-7; TRBD2 matches 14 bases. The CDR3 runs 15 residues. The V segment lost 4 bases and the J segment 5 bases; nucleotides outside the gene matches: 5. Germline loops: CDR1 SGHRS, CDR2 YFSETQ. The CDR3 protein is CASSARLAGGDEQYF. The CDR3 DNA sequence: TGCGCCAGCAGCGCCCGACTAGCGGGAGGGGACGAGCAGTACTTC. Drawing the rest from reference TRBV5-1 and TRBJ2-7, the complete variable domain is KAGVTQTPRYLIKTRGQQVTLSCSPISGHRSVSWYQQTPGQGLQFLFEYFSETQRNKGNFPGRFSGRQFSNSRSEMNVSTLELGDSALYLCASSARLAGGDEQYFGPGTRLTVT.

The sample holds a few counts of this clonotype. The chain uses TRBV10-3 and TRBJ2-3; D call uncertain. Trimming cost V 4 bases and J 4 bases, with 12 bases left between them. Germline values: CDR1 ENHRY, CDR2 SYGVKD. This CDR3 has 14 amino acids. The DNA of the CDR3 is TGTGCCATCAGTGGAATCGGCCGCCCAGATACGCAGTATTTT. It yields the protein CAISGIGRPDTQYF.

This clonotype was counted a few times. The J gene is TRBJ2-7, the V gene TRBV5-1; 10 bases align to TRBD1. The CDR3 consists of 16 residues. V gave up 2 bases and J gave up 2 bases; unmatched junction bases: 7. CDR1 is SGHRS, CDR2 YFSETQ, per germline. For the CDR3, the DNA is TGCGCCAGCAGCTTACCCGGGACAGGGGCCCCCTACGAGCAGTACTTC. It translates to CASSLPGTGAPYEQYF.

This clonotype was observed many times. This chain joins TRBV6-2 or TRBV6-3 and TRBJ2-3, with 8 bases lining up with TRBD2. Germline trimming cut 7 bases from V and 5 bases from J; bases unmatched to any gene: 11. The CDR3 sequence is 15 residues long. Germline V gene lookup returns CDR1 MNHEY and CDR2 SVGEGT. As DNA, the CDR3 is TGTGCCAGCACCAACGTCGGGAGGGCCCTAGATACGCAGTATTTT. It encodes CASTNVGRALDTQYF.

The chain is built from TRBV6-5 and TRBJ2-7, with D possibly matching TRBD2 (7 bases). The V gene's germline CDR1 is MNHEY and CDR2 SVGAGI. Trimming pared 4 bases from V and 2 bases from J, leaving 15 bases between. The CDR3 spans 15 residues. The CDR3, as DNA: TGTGCCAGCAGTTCCCGGACAGCGGGACCCTACGAGCAGTACTTC. Amino acids: CASSSRTAGPYEQYF.

As to this clonotype: This may stem from a read error, because a much larger clone lies one nucleotide away. The chain recombines TRBV12-3 or TRBV12-4 with TRBJ2-7; 7 nucleotides agree with TRBD2. This CDR3 spans 15 amino acids. The DNA for the CDR3 is TGTGCCAGCAGTTCGCGGGAGTACGGGCGGTACGAGCTGTACTTC. Its translation: CASSSREYGRYELYF.

This clonotype has a count of ten or more. V usage is TRBV20-1 and J usage is TRBJ1-4; D not resolved. The CDR3 totals 13 residues. The V end lost 0 bases, the J end lost 4 bases, and 6 bases lay between the germline ends. Germline CDR1 DFQATT, CDR2 SNEGSKA (reference sequence). CDR3 residues: CSAREGNNEKLFF. CDR3 DNA: TGCAGTGCTAGAGAAGGGAATAATGAAAAACTGTTTTTT.

In its sample, this clonotype was seen many times. CDR3 nucleotides: TGTGCCAGCAGCTTACGCTACAGGGATCTCGCAGATACGCAGTATTTT. Translating gives CASSLRYRDLADTQYF. The chain employs TRBV7-2 and TRBJ2-3, with a possible D match to TRBD1 (6 bases). The CDR3 loop spans 16 amino acids. V was trimmed by 2 bases and J by 4 bases, leaving 16 bases between them. Germline lookup yields CDR1 SGHTA and CDR2 FQGNSA.